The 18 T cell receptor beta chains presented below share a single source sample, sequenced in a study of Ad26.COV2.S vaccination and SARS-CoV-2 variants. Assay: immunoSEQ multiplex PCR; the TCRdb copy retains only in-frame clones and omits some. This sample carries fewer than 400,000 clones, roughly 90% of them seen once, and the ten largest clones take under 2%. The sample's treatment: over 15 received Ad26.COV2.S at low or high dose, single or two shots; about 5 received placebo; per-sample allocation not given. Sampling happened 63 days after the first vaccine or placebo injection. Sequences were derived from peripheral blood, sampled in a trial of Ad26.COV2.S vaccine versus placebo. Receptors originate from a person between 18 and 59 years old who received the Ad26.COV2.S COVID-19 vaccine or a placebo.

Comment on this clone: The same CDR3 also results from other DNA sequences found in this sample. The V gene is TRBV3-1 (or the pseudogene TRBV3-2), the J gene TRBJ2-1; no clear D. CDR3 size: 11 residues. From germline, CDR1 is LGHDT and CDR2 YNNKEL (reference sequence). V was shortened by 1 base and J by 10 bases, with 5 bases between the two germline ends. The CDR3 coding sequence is TGTGCCAGCAGCCAAGTCCGAGAGCAGTTCTTC. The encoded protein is CASSQVREQFF.

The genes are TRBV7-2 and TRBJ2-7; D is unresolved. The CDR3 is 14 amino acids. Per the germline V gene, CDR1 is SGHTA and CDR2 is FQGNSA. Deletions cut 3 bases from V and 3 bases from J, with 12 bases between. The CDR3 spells CASSFSRLGYEQYF. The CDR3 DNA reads TGTGCCAGCAGCTTTTCTAGGTTGGGCTACGAGCAGTACTTC.

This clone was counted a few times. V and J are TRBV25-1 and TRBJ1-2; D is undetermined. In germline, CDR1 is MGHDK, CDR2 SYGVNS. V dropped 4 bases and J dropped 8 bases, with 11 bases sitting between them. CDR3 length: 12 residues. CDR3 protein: CASSGGSWGYTF. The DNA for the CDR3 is TGTGCCAGCAGTGGGGGATCGTGGGGCTACACCTTC.

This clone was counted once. The CDR3 coding sequence is TGTGCCAGCAGGTCGGGGACCGAAAAACTGTTTTTT. Amino acid sequence: CASRSGTEKLFF. This chain connects TRBV28 to TRBJ1-4, with a tentative D call TRBD1 (5 bases). V was clipped by 6 bases and J by 8 bases, with 10 bases between them. Germline assignment: CDR1 MDHEN and CDR2 SYDVKM. The length of the CDR3 is 12 residues. The full variable domain, in which reference TRBV28 and TRBJ1-4 provide the parts outside the CDR3, is DVKVTQSSRYLVKRTGEKVFLECVQDMDHENMFWYRQDPGLGLRLIYFSYDVKMKEKGDIPEGYSVSREKKERFSLILESASTNQTSMYLCASRSGTEKLFFGSGTQLSVL.

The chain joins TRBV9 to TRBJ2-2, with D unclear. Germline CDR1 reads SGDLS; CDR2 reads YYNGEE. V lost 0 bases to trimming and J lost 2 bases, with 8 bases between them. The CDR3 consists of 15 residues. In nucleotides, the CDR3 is TGTGCCAGCAGCGTAGATGAGAGAAACACCGGGGAGCTGTTTTTT. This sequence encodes CASSVDERNTGELFF. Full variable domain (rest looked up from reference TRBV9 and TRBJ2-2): DSGVTQTPKHLITATGQRVTLRCSPRSGDLSVYWYQQSLDQGLQFLIQYYNGEERAKGNILERFSAQQFPDLHSELNLSSLELGDSALYFCASSVDERNTGELFFGEGSRLTVL.

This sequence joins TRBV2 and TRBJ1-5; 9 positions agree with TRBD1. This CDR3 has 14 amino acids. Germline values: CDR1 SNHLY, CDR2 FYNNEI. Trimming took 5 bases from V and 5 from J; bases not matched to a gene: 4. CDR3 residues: CASSLQGAYQPQHF. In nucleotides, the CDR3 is TGTGCCAGCAGTCTACAGGGGGCGTATCAGCCCCAGCATTTT.

The CDR3 nucleotides read TGTGCCAGCAGGGTCCGAGGTAGTACAGATACGCAGTATTTT. Protein sequence: CASRVRGSTDTQYF. J is TRBJ2-3 and V is TRBV2; D is unresolved. CDR1 and CDR2 from the germline V gene are SNHLY and FYNNEI. There are 14 residues in the CDR3. V was trimmed by 6 bases and J by 3 bases, leaving 13 bases between them.

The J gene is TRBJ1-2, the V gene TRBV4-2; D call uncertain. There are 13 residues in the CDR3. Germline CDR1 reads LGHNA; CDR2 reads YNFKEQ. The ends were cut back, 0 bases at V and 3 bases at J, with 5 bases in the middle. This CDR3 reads CASSQDEDYGYTF. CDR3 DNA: TGTGCCAGCAGCCAAGATGAAGACTATGGCTACACCTTC.

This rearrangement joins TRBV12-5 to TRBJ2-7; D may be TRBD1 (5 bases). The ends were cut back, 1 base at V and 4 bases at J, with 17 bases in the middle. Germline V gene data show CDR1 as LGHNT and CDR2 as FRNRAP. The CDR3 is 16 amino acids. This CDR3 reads CASGLGLGQGRYEQYF. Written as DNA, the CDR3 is TGTGCTAGTGGTTTGGGCCTCGGGCAGGGTAGGTACGAGCAGTACTTC.

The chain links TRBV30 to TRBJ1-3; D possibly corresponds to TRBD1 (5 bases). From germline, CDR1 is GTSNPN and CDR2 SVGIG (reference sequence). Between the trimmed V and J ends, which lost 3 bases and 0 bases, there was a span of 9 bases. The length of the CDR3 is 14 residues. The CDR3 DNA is TGTGCCTGGAGAGGGAGGGGCTCTGGAAACACCATATATTTT. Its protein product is CAWRGRGSGNTIYF. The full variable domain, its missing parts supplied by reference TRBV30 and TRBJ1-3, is SQTIHQWPATLVQPVGSPLSLECTVEGTSNPNLYWYRQAAGRGLQLLFYSVGIGQISSEVPQNLSASRPQDRQFILSSKKLLLSDSGFYLCAWRGRGSGNTIYFGEGSWLTVV.

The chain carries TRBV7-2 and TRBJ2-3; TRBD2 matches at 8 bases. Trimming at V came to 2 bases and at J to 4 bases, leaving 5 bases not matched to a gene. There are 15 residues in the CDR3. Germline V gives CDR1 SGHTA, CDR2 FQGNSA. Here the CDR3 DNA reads TGTGCCAGCAGCTTAAGCGGGAGCAGCTCAGATACGCAGTATTTT. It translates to CASSLSGSSSDTQYF. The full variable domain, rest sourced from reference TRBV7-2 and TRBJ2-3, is GAGVSQSPSNKVTEKGKDVELRCDPISGHTALYWYRQSLGQGLEFLIYFQGNSAPDKSGLPSDRFSAERTGGSVSTLTIQRTQQEDSAVYLCASSLSGSSSDTQYFGPGTRLTVL.

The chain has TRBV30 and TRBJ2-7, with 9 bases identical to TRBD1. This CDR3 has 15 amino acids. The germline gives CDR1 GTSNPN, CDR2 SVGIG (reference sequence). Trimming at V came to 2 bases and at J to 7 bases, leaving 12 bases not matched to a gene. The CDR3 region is CAWSNEGQGFREQYF. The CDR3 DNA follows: TGTGCCTGGAGTAATGAGGGACAGGGTTTTAGGGAGCAGTACTTC.

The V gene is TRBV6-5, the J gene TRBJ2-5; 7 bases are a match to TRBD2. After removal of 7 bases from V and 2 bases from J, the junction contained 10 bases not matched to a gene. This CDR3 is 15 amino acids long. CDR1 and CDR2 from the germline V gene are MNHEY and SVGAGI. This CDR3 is CASIHRGGGQETQYF. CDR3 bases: TGTGCCAGCATTCATAGGGGCGGGGGACAAGAGACCCAGTACTTC.

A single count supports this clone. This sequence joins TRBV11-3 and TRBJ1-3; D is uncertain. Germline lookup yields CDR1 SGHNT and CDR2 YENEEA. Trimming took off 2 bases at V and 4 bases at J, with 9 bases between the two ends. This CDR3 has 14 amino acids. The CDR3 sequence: CASSLNSLGNTIYF. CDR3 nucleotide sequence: TGTGCCAGCAGCTTAAATTCTCTCGGAAACACCATATATTTT.

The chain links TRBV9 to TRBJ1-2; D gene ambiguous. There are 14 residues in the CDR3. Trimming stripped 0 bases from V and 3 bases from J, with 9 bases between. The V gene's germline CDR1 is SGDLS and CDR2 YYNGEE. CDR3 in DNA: TGTGCCAGCAGCGTAGCAGCGGAGGACTATGGCTACACCTTC. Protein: CASSVAAEDYGYTF.

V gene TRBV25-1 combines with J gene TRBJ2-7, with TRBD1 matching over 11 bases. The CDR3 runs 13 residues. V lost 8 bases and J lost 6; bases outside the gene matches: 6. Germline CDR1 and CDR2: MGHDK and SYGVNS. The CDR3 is CASARTGGFEQYF. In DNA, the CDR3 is TGTGCCAGCGCCAGGACAGGGGGCTTCGAGCAGTACTTC.

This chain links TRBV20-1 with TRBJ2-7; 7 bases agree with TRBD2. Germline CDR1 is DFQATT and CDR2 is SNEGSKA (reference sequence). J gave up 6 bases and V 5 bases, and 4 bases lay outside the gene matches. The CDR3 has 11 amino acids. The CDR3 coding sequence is TGCAGTGCTCGGGGGGTACCCGAGCAGTACTTC. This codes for CSARGVPEQYF.

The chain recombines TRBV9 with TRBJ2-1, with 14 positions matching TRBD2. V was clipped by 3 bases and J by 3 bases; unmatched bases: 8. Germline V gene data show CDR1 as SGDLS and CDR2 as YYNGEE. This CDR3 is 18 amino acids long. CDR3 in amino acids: CASSARLAGGTDYNEQFF. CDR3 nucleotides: TGTGCCAGCAGCGCCCGACTAGCGGGAGGGACCGACTACAATGAGCAGTTCTTC.